Listed below are T cell receptor beta chains from one sample, sequenced in a study of T cell repertoires in cytomegalovirus infection. A single record per CDR3 protein comes from TCRdb applying MiXCR to the reads. In the table there are approximately 990,000 distinct CDR3 sequences, approximately 31% of which are singletons. These receptors have no identified antigens. Here the sequenced sample was cultured CD8+ T cells from PBMCs, taken from culture after CMV antigen stimulation. All receptors come from a human donor in good health (CMV status not recorded). Some clones in this sample may be carry-over from other donors' samples. Each CDR3 is given with its conserved first and last residue. Each record gives: J gene, V gene, CDR3 protein.

TRBJ1-6 | TRBV4-1 | CASSPSGTDSYSPLHF
TRBJ1-2 | TRBV7-6 | CASSPEGQGGDYGYTF
TRBJ1-5 | TRBV6-2/TRBV6-3 | CASSQTGINQPQHF
TRBJ2-2 | TRBV27 | CASSFEGSTGELFF
TRBJ2-1 | TRBV7-7 | CASRGSALLYNEQFF
TRBJ2-2 | TRBV5-4 | CASSLGLWDTGELFF
TRBJ2-5 | TRBV7-2 | CASTPGGGGETQYF
TRBJ2-1 | TRBV27 | CASSLNLGNEQFF
TRBJ1-2 | TRBV12-3/TRBV12-4 | CASAGNGGYTF
TRBJ2-2 | TRBV12-3/TRBV12-4 | CASSLQGAGGELFF
TRBJ1-3 | TRBV6-5 | CASSYSRGSGNTIYF
TRBJ1-3 | TRBV6-5 | CASTPDRALLYSGNPIYF
TRBJ1-5 | TRBV6-5 | CASKKDLYSNQPQHF